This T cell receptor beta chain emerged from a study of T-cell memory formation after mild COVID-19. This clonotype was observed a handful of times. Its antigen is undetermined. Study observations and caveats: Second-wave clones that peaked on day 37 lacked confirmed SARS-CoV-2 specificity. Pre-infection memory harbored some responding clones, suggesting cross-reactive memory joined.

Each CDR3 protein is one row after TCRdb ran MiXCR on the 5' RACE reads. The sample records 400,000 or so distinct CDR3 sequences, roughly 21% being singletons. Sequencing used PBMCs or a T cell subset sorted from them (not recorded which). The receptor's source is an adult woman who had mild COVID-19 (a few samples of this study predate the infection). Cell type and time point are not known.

The CDR3 DNA is TGTGCCAGCTCACCACGGGGCTCGCTCGGTAGGGCCTATGGCTACACCTTC. This gives the protein CASSPRGSLGRAYGYTF. The genes are TRBV18 and TRBJ1-2; tentative D call: TRBD1 (5 bases). CDR1 and CDR2 (germline): KGHSH, LQKENI. The V gene lost 1 base and the J gene lost 4 bases, with 19 bases spanning the gap. This CDR3 has 17 amino acids.